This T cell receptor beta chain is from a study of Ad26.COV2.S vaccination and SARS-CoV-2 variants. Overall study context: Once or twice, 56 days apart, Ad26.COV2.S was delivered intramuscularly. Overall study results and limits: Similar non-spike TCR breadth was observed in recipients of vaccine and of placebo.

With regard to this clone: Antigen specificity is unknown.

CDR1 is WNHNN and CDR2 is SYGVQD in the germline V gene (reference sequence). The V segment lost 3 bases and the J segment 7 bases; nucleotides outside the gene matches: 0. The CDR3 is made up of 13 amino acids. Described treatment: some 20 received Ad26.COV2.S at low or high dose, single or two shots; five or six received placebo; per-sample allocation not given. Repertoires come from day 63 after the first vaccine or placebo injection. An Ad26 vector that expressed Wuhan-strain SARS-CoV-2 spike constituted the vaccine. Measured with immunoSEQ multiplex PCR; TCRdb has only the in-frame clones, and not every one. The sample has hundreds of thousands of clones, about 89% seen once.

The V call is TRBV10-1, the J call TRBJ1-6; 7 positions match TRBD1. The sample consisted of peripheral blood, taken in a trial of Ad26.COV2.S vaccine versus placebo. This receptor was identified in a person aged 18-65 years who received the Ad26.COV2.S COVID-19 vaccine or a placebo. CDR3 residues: CASSEQGNSPLHF. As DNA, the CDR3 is TGCGCCAGCAGTGAACAGGGGAATTCACCCCTCCACTTT.